This TCR beta chain was obtained from a study of T-cell reconstitution after alpha-beta-depleted transplantation in children. For TCRbeta, the library was prepared with unique molecular identifiers. TCRdb ran MiXCR on the PCR reads and lists one entry per CDR3 protein. The sample gives hundreds of thousands of distinct CDR3 sequences, 15% to 20% of which show up once; 1.1% is in the top ten. The CDR3 length is 16 residues. Per the germline V gene, CDR1 is LGHNA and CDR2 is YNFKEQ. Trimming removed 2 bases at V and 5 bases at J, with 15 bases between. Sequencing was performed on PBMCs from the stem cell graft donor, taken from the stem cell graft. V is TRBV4-2 and J is TRBJ1-4; D may be TRBD1 (5 bases). The source is a human donor who donated a stem cell graft to a child with acute myeloid leukemia. CDR3 sequence reads: CASSQRIRVGNEKLFF. In DNA, the CDR3 is TGTGCCAGCAGCCAAAGGATCAGGGTTGGGAATGAAAAACTGTTTTTT.